Listed below are T cell receptor beta chains from one sample, sequenced in a study of cytomegalovirus exposure and HLA in healthy donors. Assay used: immunoSEQ multiplex PCR; TCRdb lists only in-frame clones, some missing. This repertoire shows 120,000 or so clones, around two thirds found once; its top ten account for under 9.5%. Input material: PBMCs. The origin of the receptors is a woman aged 35 to 49 in good health and CMV-seropositive. Both conserved end residues are part of each CDR3. The order of the fields is CDR3 protein, CDR3 DNA, J gene, D gene, V gene, clone size. D genes are given only for firm matches. Not all rows give a size; the values are once, few, many and, for expanded clones, a class.

CASSGTSGGPDTQYF TGTGCCAGCAGCGGGACTAGCGGGGGCCCAGATACGCAGTATTTT TRBJ2-3 TRBD2 TRBV25-1 .
CASSLEGWGVSGYTF TGTGCCAGCAGTTTGGAGGGTTGGGGGGTGAGTGGCTACACCTTC TRBJ1-2 . TRBV28 .
CASSHLRGSPQGGYTF TGCGCCAGCAGTCACCTCAGGGGGAGCCCACAGGGTGGCTACACCTTC TRBJ1-2 TRBD1 TRBV23-1 .
CASSLRRGFSYEQYF TGTGCCAGCAGCTTGAGGCGAGGGTTCTCCTACGAGCAGTACTTC TRBJ2-7 . TRBV7-8 .
CASSLTGGFYEQYF TGTGCCAGCAGCTTGACCGGAGGGTTTTACGAGCAGTACTTC TRBJ2-7 . TRBV7-8 once
CASSIDRSNEKLFF TGTGCCAGCAGTATAGATCGGAGTAATGAAAAACTGTTTTTT TRBJ1-4 . TRBV2 .
CASSFRSPGLAGGAEQYF TGTGCCAGCAGTTTTCGCTCCCCGGGACTAGCGGGAGGTGCGGAGCAGTACTTC TRBJ2-7 TRBD2 TRBV28 .
CASSEMPGRNGYTF TGTGCCAGCAGTGAAATGCCAGGGAGGAATGGCTACACCTTC TRBJ1-2 . TRBV2 .
CASSVSGQYTEAFF TGTGCCAGCAGCGTATCAGGGCAATACACTGAAGCTTTCTTT TRBJ1-1 . TRBV9 .
CASSYSPPGTEAFF TGTGCCAGCAGTTACTCCCCCCCAGGGACTGAAGCTTTCTTT TRBJ1-1 . TRBV6-5 .
CASSGGQGNQPQHF TGTGCCAGCAGCGGCGGACAGGGCAATCAGCCCCAGCATTTT TRBJ1-5 TRBD1 TRBV9 .
CSAIKNTEAFF TGCAGTGCTATCAAGAACACTGAAGCTTTCTTT TRBJ1-1 . TRBV20-1 few
CASSELAGGYNEQFF TGTGCCAGCAGTGAACTAGCGGGGGGGTACAATGAGCAGTTCTTC TRBJ2-1 TRBD2 TRBV6-1 .
CASSPPQGRISTDTQYF TGTGCCAGCAGCCCCCCACAGGGGAGAATATCCACAGATACGCAGTATTTT TRBJ2-3 TRBD1 TRBV7-9 .
CASSPSPRPGEQYF TGTGCCAGCAGCCCCTCTCCAAGGCCAGGCGAGCAGTACTTC TRBJ2-7 . TRBV7-9 few
CASSLGIQGGDQPQHF TGCGCCAGCAGCTTGGGAATACAGGGGGGGGATCAGCCCCAGCATTTT TRBJ1-5 TRBD1 TRBV5-1 few
CASSLVPSGTPSGELFF TGCGCCAGCAGCTTGGTTCCTAGCGGTACCCCAAGCGGGGAGCTGTTTTTT TRBJ2-2 TRBD2 TRBV5-1 .
CASSLAQGLAKYF TGTGCCAGCAGCTTGGCACAAGGACTAGCTAAGTACTTC TRBJ2-5 TRBD2 TRBV7-9 .
CASSAGDRGAYEQYF TGTGCCAGCAGCGCCGGGGACAGGGGCGCCTACGAGCAGTACTTC TRBJ2-7 TRBD1 TRBV9 .
CASSPPPVPRGYTF TGTGCCAGCTCACCCCCACCGGTGCCCCGGGGCTACACCTTC TRBJ1-2 . TRBV18 .
CASSLDTGFTGELFF TGTGCCAGCAGCTTAGACACCGGGTTCACCGGGGAGCTGTTTTTT TRBJ2-2 . TRBV7-9 .
CASRGTGTGELFF TGTGCCAGCAGGGGAACAGGGACCGGGGAGCTGTTTTTT TRBJ2-2 . TRBV14 .
CASSLVGGGYNEQFF TGCGCCAGCAGCTTGGTCGGCGGGGGCTACAATGAGCAGTTCTTC TRBJ2-1 TRBD2 TRBV5-1 .
CASSFAQTRDKYTDTQYF TGTGCCAGCAGCTTCGCGCAGACCCGGGACAAGTACACAGATACGCAGTATTTT TRBJ2-3 . TRBV7-9 .
CAWSVVGQRYEQYF TGTGCCTGGAGTGTGGTGGGACAGAGGTACGAGCAGTACTTC TRBJ2-7 TRBD1 TRBV30 .
CASSLAPTAVEAFF TGTGCCAGCAGCTTGGCCCCGACAGCTGTTGAAGCTTTCTTT TRBJ1-1 . TRBV11-2 .
CAGGQTPYEQYF TGTGCCGGTGGACAGACACCCTACGAGCAGTACTTC TRBJ2-7 . TRBV28 few
CATSPTRGNEKLFF TGTGCCACCTCCCCCACCAGGGGTAATGAAAAACTGTTTTTT TRBJ1-4 . TRBV19 .
CASSNRVVGYTF TGTGCCAGCAGCAACAGGGTGGTGGGCTACACCTTC TRBJ1-2 . TRBV7-9 .
CASSPRGQSFNQPQHF TGTGCCAGCAGCCCTCGAGGACAGTCATTTAATCAGCCCCAGCATTTT TRBJ1-5 . TRBV6-6 .
CASSLLSDSPLHF TGTGCCAGTAGTCTCCTGTCGGATTCACCCCTCCACTTT TRBJ1-6 . TRBV19 .
CASSAQTGFNEAFF TGTGCCAGCAGTGCCCAAACAGGGTTTAATGAAGCTTTCTTT TRBJ1-1 . TRBV6-1 .
CAIRTTGAGEQYF TGTGCCATCAGGACGACAGGGGCGGGCGAGCAGTACTTC TRBJ2-7 TRBD1 TRBV10-3 few
CASSSGYGYTF TGTGCCAGCAGTTCGGGGTATGGCTACACCTTC TRBJ1-2 . TRBV11-2 few
CASSLAGRSTEAFF TGTGCCAGCAGCTTAGCGGGGAGATCCACTGAAGCTTTCTTT TRBJ1-1 . TRBV7-2 few
CASSYPDRGGYTF TGTGCCAGCAGTTACCCGGACAGGGGGGGCTACACCTTC TRBJ1-2 TRBD1 TRBV6-5 few
CASSSTGLVSGNTIYF TGTGCCAGCAGCTCAACAGGCCTGGTCTCTGGAAACACCATATATTTT TRBJ1-3 . TRBV7-8 .
CAIRSPSTDTQYF TGTGCCATCAGGTCCCCGAGCACAGATACGCAGTATTTT TRBJ2-3 . TRBV10-3 .
CATSRAPDTFQYF TGTGCCACCAGCAGAGCGCCGGACACTTTTCAGTACTTC TRBJ2-4 . TRBV15 .
CASSPSGSSYNEQFF TGCGCCAGCAGCCCGAGCGGGAGTTCCTACAATGAGCAGTTCTTC TRBJ2-1 TRBD2 TRBV4-1 .
CASNSYEQYF TGTGCCAGCAACTCTTACGAGCAGTACTTC TRBJ2-7 . TRBV6-1 many
CASKGQDGSGSYNEQFF TGTGCCAGTAAGGGACAGGACGGATCAGGCTCCTACAATGAGCAGTTCTTC TRBJ2-1 TRBD1 TRBV19 .
CAAQNTGELFF TGTGCCGCACAAAACACCGGGGAGCTGTTTTTT TRBJ2-2 . TRBV30 .
CASSPSPGQGIPYEQYF TGTGCCAGCAGTCCTAGCCCGGGACAGGGTATCCCCTACGAGCAGTACTTC TRBJ2-7 TRBD1 TRBV27 .
CASSASGNTDTQYF TGCGCCAGCAGCGCCAGCGGGAACACAGATACGCAGTATTTT TRBJ2-3 TRBD2 TRBV5-1 .
CASSLLTQETQYF TGCGCCAGCAGCTTGCTAACCCAAGAGACCCAGTACTTC TRBJ2-5 . TRBV5-1 .
CASSLAQGLKTQYF TGTGCTAGCAGCTTAGCACAGGGTCTGAAGACCCAGTACTTC TRBJ2-5 . TRBV7-7 once
CASSRTSGGTDTQYF TGTGCCAGTAGTAGAACTAGCGGGGGCACAGATACGCAGTATTTT TRBJ2-3 TRBD2 TRBV19 few
CASSPWDRASGHSGNTIYF TGTGCCAGCAGCCCTTGGGACAGAGCTTCGGGTCACTCTGGAAACACCATATATTTT TRBJ1-3 TRBD1 TRBV9 .
CASSYTGGTEAFF TGTGCCAGCAGCTATACAGGGGGCACTGAAGCTTTCTTT TRBJ1-1 TRBD1 TRBV7-8 .
CASRGQGATGELFF TGCGCCAGCCGGGGACAGGGGGCGACCGGGGAGCTGTTTTTT TRBJ2-2 TRBD1 TRBV10-1 .
CASSPTGTSVTGELFF TGTGCCAGCAGCCCTACAGGGACAAGCGTCACCGGGGAGCTGTTTTTT TRBJ2-2 . TRBV6-6 .
CASSRQGSGNTIYF TGTGCCAGCAGTCGACAGGGCTCTGGAAACACCATATATTTT TRBJ1-3 TRBD1 TRBV6-6 .
CASTGGASGSSYNEQFF TGTGCCAGTACCGGGGGGGCTAGCGGCAGCTCCTACAATGAGCAGTTCTTC TRBJ2-1 TRBD2 TRBV7-2 .
CASGLGLPYYEQYF TGTGCCAGCGGGCTGGGACTACCGTACTACGAGCAGTACTTC TRBJ2-7 TRBD2 TRBV6-6 .
CASSPGTQETQYF TGTGCCAGCAGCCCCGGGACACAAGAGACCCAGTACTTC TRBJ2-5 . TRBV13 once
CASSFRTGAGGGLPQHF TGTGCCAGCAGTTTCAGGACAGGGGCCGGAGGCGGTTTGCCCCAGCATTTT TRBJ1-5 TRBD1 TRBV28 .
CASSQAGGSWTEAFF TGTGCCAGCAGCCAAGCGGGGGGGAGTTGGACTGAAGCTTTCTTT TRBJ1-1 . TRBV14 .
CASSFWQAYNEQFF TGTGCCAGCAGCTTCTGGCAGGCCTACAATGAGCAGTTCTTC TRBJ2-1 . TRBV5-8 once